This entry describes one T cell receptor beta chain. The antigen is not known. The germline V and J ends were trimmed by 2 bases and 1 base, with 9 bases remaining between them. Germline V gene lookup returns CDR1 SGHRS and CDR2 YFSETQ. CDR3 length: 14 residues. This specimen belongs to a study of vaccination effects on CD4 cells after COVID-19. Study results and limitations: Pronounced clonal contraction occurred in clones induced by infection and by vaccine late after vaccination.

After expansion with viral peptide pools in the ViraFEST assay, antigen-specific CD4+ T cells were sequenced. With roughly 9 days of culture completed, CD4+ T cells were isolated. Either the mRNA-1273 or the BNT162b2 vaccine was given to participants as two doses. Only in-frame clones appear in the TCRdb table, and some are missing; sequencing was by immunoSEQ multiplex PCR. The data show approximately 30,000 clones, more than 75% seen once. The chain carries TRBV5-1 and TRBJ2-5, with TRBD1 as a possible D gene (6 bases). The source material was CD4+ T cells from PBMCs cultured with HCoV-NL63 spike peptides, sampled after COVID-19 vaccination. The receptor's source is a human donor who received a COVID-19 vaccine. Some clones in this sample may be carry-over from other donors' samples. The CDR3 here is CASSFADSQETQYF. The CDR3 DNA reads TGCGCCAGCAGCTTCGCGGACAGCCAAGAGACCCAGTACTTC.